This T cell receptor beta chain was sequenced for a study of shared clonotypes between healthy human individuals. Study summary: Donors were a couple of women and three men aged 18 to 49. For every donor, three CD4 naive, three CD4 memory, two CD8 naive and one CD8 memory plates were used.

V was pared by 3 bases and J by 0 bases, with 9 bases between. The CDR3 consists of 15 residues. Germline assignment: CDR1 SGHTA and CDR2 FQGNSA. The DNA input per sorted-subset replicate PCR was 200 ng, corresponding to tens of thousands of T cell genomes. Produced via immunoSEQ multiplex PCR; TCRdb's table is partial and in-frame only. The sample has 600,000 to 800,000 clones, 72% seen once. Sequencing was performed on memory CD4+ T cells sorted from blood. Subset in this sample: CD45RA-negative fraction. The clonotype comes from a woman in her 30s in good health. The genes are TRBV7-2 and TRBJ2-1, with D tentatively TRBD2 (6 bases). The CDR3 sequence: CASSFGTFSYNEQFF. For the CDR3, the DNA is TGTGCCAGCAGCTTTGGGACTTTCTCCTACAATGAGCAGTTCTTC.